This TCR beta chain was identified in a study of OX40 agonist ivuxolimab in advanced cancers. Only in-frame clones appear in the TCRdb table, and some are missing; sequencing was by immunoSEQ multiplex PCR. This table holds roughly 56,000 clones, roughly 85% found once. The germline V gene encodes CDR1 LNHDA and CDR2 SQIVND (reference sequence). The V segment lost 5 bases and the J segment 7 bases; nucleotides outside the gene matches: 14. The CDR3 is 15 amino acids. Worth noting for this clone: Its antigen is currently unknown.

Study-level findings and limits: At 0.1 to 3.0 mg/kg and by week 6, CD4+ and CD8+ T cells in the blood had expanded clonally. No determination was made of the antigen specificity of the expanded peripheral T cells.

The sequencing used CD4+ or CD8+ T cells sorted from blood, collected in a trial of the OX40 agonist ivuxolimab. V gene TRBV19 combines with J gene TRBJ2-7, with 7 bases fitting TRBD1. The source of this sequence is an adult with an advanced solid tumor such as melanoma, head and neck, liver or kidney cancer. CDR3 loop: CASSPRTGQMGEQYF. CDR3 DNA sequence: TGTGCCAGTAGTCCCCGGACAGGCCAAATGGGGGAGCAGTACTTC.